This T cell receptor (beta chain) was obtained from a study of blood T cells in healthy people across ages. Across the whole study: About one barcoded beta molecule per two T cells came from capture by template switching. Study observations and caveats: Long-lived donors carried more naive CD4+ cells and greater diversity than aged donors.

Each of the donors had ten milliliters of peripheral blood drawn into EDTA-treated Vacutainer tubes. The germline CDR1 and CDR2 sequences are SGHRS and YFSETQ. The CDR3 length is 16 residues. Then a second PCR, running roughly 7 to 11 cycles, was carried out with a sample-barcoded 5' primer and a J-beta primer mix. Tagging of each cDNA molecule was performed by a template-switch adaptor with 12 random nucleotides. TCRdb analysed the 5' RACE reads with MiXCR anew, one entry per CDR3 protein. This sample has hundreds of thousands of distinct CDR3 sequences; around two fifths occur once, and the top ten carry approximately 20%. A word on this clonotype: Its antigen remains unidentified. One end of the junction does not line up with germline, which may come from a read error.

The TCR originated in a man aged 55 to 70 in good health. V is TRBV5-1 and J is TRBJ2-1; 12 bases are shared with TRBD2. What was sequenced was blood. For the CDR3, the DNA is TGCGCCAGCAGCCACACTAGCGGGGGGCCGTACAATAAGCAGTTCTTC. It codes for CASSHTSGGPYNKQFF.